This T cell receptor (beta chain) was captured in a study of blood T cell repertoires in COVID-19. The germline CDR1 and CDR2 sequences are SNHLY and FYNNEI. The CDR3 is 16 residues long. J gave up 4 bases and V 7 bases, and 9 bases lay outside the gene matches. As handled by the study authors: It was from reference gene primer amplification that nucleated cell counts were estimated. Profiling relied on immunoSEQ multiplex PCR, and the TCRdb table lists in-frame clones only, not all of them. V, J and clone size are taken as reported in that table, and D and trimming were inferred from the DNA itself. Here the sample spans about 350,000 clones, less than 90% being singletons.

This receptor was taken from a woman aged 25 to 39 who had recovered from COVID-19. The chain combines TRBV2 with TRBJ1-6; 8 bases are shared with TRBD1. Sequencing was performed on PBMCs or T cells enriched from blood (not recorded which). The CDR3 here is CASIRGPDTYNSPLHF. The CDR3, as DNA: TGTGCCAGCATCAGGGGGCCAGATACTTATAATTCACCCCTCCACTTT. The entire variable domain, with the rest obtained from reference TRBV2 and TRBJ1-6, is as follows: EPEVTQTPSHQVTQMGQEVILRCVPISNHLYFYWYRQILGQKVEFLVSFYNNEISEKSEIFDDQFSVERPDGSNFTLKIRSTKLEDSAMYFCASIRGPDTYNSPLHFGNGTRLTVT.